The clone carrying this T cell receptor beta chain was counted ten times or more. TCRdb reprocessed the RACE reads with MiXCR, giving one entry per CDR3 protein. The sample shows about 40,000 distinct CDR3 sequences, around 9% of them seen only once. These data are taken from a study of human T cells and chemical hapten exposure. V lost 3 bases and J lost 2, with 20 bases in between. The length of the CDR3 is 17 residues. Germline V gene data show CDR1 as SEHNR and CDR2 as FQNEAQ (reference sequence). Indicated time point: patch test 2, 6 weeks after DPC sensitization. As to treatment: therapeutic diphenylcyclopropenone sensitization with weekly scalp DPC. Total RNA came from unfractionated whole blood.

The chain recombines TRBV7-9 with TRBJ2-7, with D possibly being TRBD1 or TRBD2 (6 bases each). The clonotype originates from a woman aged 40 to 50 with alopecia areata. Some clones in this sample may be carry-over from other donors' samples. The source material was whole blood, sampled in connection with sensitization to the hapten diphenylcyclopropenone (DPC). CDR3 protein: CASSFLGGGPGTYEQYF. For the CDR3, the DNA is TGTGCCAGCAGCTTCCTGGGTGGGGGGCCTGGCACCTACGAGCAGTACTTC.